The T cell receptor (beta chain) described here comes from a study of metastatic and nonmetastatic thyroid tumors. CDR1 is SQVTM and CDR2 is ANQGSEA in the germline V gene. The CDR3 has 15 amino acids. V lost 0 bases to trimming and J lost 4 bases; unmatched junction nucleotides: 4. All patients were treatment-naive before thyroid surgery. As handled by the study authors: It was from CDR3 differences across clinicopathological groups that a distant-metastasis classifier for papillary thyroid cancer was built. TCRdb ran MiXCR on the PCR reads. TCRdb assigned the V and J calls; the authors' analysis was not used. The sample yields 50,000 or so clones, under 20% seen once. This clone was seen many times.

This chain links TRBV29-1 with TRBJ1-2; 11 nucleotides align to TRBD1. The sequence was obtained from a female donor with papillary thyroid cancer or a benign thyroid nodule (not recorded which). Some clones in this sample may be carry-over from other donors' samples. Sequenced material: blood. The DNA for the CDR3 is TGCAGCGTTGAAGAGAGGGACAGGGGGGTCTATGGCTACACCTTC. Translation: CSVEERDRGVYGYTF.